The following is a T cell receptor (beta chain) sequence with its context. Its cognate antigen is unknown. After skipping T cell sorting, the authors isolated total RNA from whole blood. Template switching was used to attach UMIs, which incorporated a 6-nucleotide sample barcode. Reanalyzing the 5' RACE reads, TCRdb keeps one entry per CDR3 protein, without DNA. The listing records a few hundred thousand distinct CDR3 sequences. The data belong to a study of monozygotic twins with inflammatory bowel disease. General study findings and limits: A single strong IBD-associated signal or clonotype was not supported by the findings. Healthy co-twins exceeded IBD patients in TCRbeta diversity as measured by inverse Simpson.

Germline V CDR1 and CDR2: SGHRS, YFSETQ. There are 16 residues in the CDR3. The sequence came from a human donor with ulcerative colitis or Crohn's disease, or a healthy co-twin of an affected twin (not recorded which). The specimen sequenced was blood. J is TRBJ1-1 and V is TRBV5-1; without DNA, the TCRdb call of TRBD1 cannot be checked. CDR3: CAGSLRLQGLLTEAFF.